Included here is one T cell receptor (beta chain) sequence, with context. Its cognate antigen is unknown. The mixed lymphocyte reaction cells were grown together in coculture at 37°C for more than five days. Responder PBMCs were labelled with CFSE and stimulator PBMCs with Violet Dye, mixed 1:1. This entry is derived from a study of siplizumab effects on memory and regulatory T cells. Study-level background: Mixed lymphocyte reactions ran in pairs, with siplizumab at approximately 1 ug/mL or without drug. Study results and limitations: Naive or memory phenotype assignment was not possible for roughly 80-97% of proliferating CD4+ or CD8+ clones.

Generated by immunoSEQ multiplex PCR, the TCRdb table keeps only in-frame clones and is missing some. The table has around 18,000 clones, 35% to 55% seen once. The TCR comes from a human donor in good health; the cells came from an allogeneic mixed lymphocyte reaction. The specimen was CFSE-low (dividing) CD4+ T cells sorted from an allogeneic mixed lymphocyte reaction.

The CDR3 region is CAWRVNTEAFF. The DNA of the CDR3 is TGTGCCTGGAGGGTAAACACTGAAGCTTTCTTT. The chain joins TRBV30 to TRBJ1-1; no definite D call. V lost 3 bases and J 2 bases, leaving 4 bases between the germline ends. The CDR3 is 11 residues long. The germline gives CDR1 GTSNPN, CDR2 SVGIG (reference sequence).